This TCR beta chain was retrieved from a study of control samples from healthy donors and cancer patients. Profiling relied on immunoSEQ multiplex PCR, and the TCRdb table lists in-frame clones only, not all of them. Of about 170,000 clones listed, 85% to 90% are singletons. CDR1 is MNHEY and CDR2 is SVGAGI in the germline V gene. V lost 5 bases to trimming and J lost 1 base, with 8 bases between them. The CDR3 runs 13 residues. This chain links TRBV6-5 with TRBJ1-1; D gene ambiguous. The sample comprised blood. The receptor comes from a man aged 30-40 years in good health. The CDR3 nucleotides are TGTGCCAGCAGTAAAAGGCGGAACACTGAAGCTTTCTTT. This gives the protein CASSKRRNTEAFF.